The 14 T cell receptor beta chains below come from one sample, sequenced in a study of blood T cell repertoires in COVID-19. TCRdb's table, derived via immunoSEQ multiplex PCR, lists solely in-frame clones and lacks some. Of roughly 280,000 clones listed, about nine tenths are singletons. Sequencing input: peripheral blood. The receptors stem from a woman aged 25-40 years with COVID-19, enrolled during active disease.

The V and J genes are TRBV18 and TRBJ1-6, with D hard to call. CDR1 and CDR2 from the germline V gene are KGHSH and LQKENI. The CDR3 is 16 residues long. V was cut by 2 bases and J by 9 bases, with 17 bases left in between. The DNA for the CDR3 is TGTGCCAGCTCACCAATAAGGGCAGGAGGAGCTTCACCCCTCCACTTT. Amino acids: CASSPIRAGGASPLHF. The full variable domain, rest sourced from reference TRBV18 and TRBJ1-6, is NAGVMQNPRHLVRRRGQEARLRCSPMKGHSHVYWYRQLPEEGLKFMVYLQKENIIDESGMPKERFSAEFPKEGPSILRIQQVVRGDSAAYFCASSPIRAGGASPLHFGNGTRLTVT.

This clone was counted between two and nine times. DNA of the CDR3: TGTGCCAGCAGCCTCTTGGGGCTACCTAATGAAAAACTGTTTTTT. Translating gives CASSLLGLPNEKLFF. The rearrangement links TRBV27 to TRBJ1-4, with D maybe TRBD1 (5 bases). The CDR3 is made up of 15 amino acids. V lost 6 bases, J lost 3 bases, and 14 bases lay in between. Per germline, CDR1 MNHEY and CDR2 SMNVEV (reference sequence).

The CDR3 loop reads CASSDSRDRGEKLFF. CDR3 DNA sequence: TGTGCCAGTAGCGATTCCCGGGACAGGGGTGAAAAACTGTTTTTT. V gene TRBV19 combines with J gene TRBJ1-4; 10 bases are a match to TRBD1. V lost 6 bases to trimming and J lost 7 bases; unmatched junction nucleotides: 8. This CDR3 contains 15 residues. Germline lookup yields CDR1 LNHDA and CDR2 SQIVND (reference sequence). Combining the CDR3 with reference TRBV19 and TRBJ1-4 gives the whole variable domain DGGITQSPKYLFRKEGQNVTLSCEQNLNHDAMYWYRQDPGQGLRLIYYSQIVNDFQKGDIAEGYSVSREKKESFPLTVTSAQKNPTAFYLCASSDSRDRGEKLFFGSGTQLSVL.

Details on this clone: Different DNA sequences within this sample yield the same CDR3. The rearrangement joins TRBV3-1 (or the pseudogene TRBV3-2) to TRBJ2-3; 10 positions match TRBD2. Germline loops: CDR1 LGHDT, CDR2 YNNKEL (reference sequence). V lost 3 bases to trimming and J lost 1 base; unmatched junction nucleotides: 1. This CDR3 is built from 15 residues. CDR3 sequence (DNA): TGTGCCAGCAGCCATCTAGCGGGGGGCACAGATACGCAGTATTTT. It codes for CASSHLAGGTDTQYF.

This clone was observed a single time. The DNA of the CDR3 is TGTGCCAGCAGTTTATGGTCAGGGGGCACCGAAGCTTTCTTT. It is translated as CASSLWSGGTEAFF. The chain employs TRBV27 and TRBJ1-1, with 8 bases matching TRBD1. The V segment lost 1 base and the J segment 8 bases; nucleotides outside the gene matches: 6. The CDR3 spans 14 residues. Germline V CDR1 and CDR2: MNHEY, SMNVEV (reference sequence).

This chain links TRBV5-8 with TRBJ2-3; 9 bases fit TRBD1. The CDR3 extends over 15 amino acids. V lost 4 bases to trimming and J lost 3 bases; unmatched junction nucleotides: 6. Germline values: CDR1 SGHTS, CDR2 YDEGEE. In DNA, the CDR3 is TGTGCCAGCAGCCTTGGGACAGGGATAACAGATACGCAGTATTTT. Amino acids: CASSLGTGITDTQYF.

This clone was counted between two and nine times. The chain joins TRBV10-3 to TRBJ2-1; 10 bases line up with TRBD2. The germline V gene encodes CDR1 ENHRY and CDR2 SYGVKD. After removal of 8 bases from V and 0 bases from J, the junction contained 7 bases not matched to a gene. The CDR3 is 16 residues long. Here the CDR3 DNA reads TGTGCCATCGATAGCGGGAGGCGTAGCTCCTACAATGAGCAGTTCTTC. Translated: CAIDSGRRSSYNEQFF.

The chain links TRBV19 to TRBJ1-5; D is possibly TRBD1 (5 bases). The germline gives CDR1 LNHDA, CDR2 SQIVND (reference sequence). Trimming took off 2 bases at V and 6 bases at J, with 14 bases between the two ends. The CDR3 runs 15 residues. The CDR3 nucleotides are TGTGCCAGTAGTATAAGCCTGGGGGGGACTCAGCCCCAGCATTTT. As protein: CASSISLGGTQPQHF.

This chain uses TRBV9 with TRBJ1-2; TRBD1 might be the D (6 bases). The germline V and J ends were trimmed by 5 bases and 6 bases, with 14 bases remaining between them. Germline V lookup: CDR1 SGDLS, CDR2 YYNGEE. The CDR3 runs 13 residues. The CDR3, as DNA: TGTGCCAGCAGTGGTCAACAGGGAAATGGCTACACCTTC. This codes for CASSGQQGNGYTF.

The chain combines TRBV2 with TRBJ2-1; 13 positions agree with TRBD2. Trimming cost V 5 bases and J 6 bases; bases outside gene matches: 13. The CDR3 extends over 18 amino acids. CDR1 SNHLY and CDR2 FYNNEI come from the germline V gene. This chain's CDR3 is CASSRDRPGLAGVNEQFF. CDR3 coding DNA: TGTGCCAGCAGTCGGGACAGGCCAGGACTAGCGGGAGTCAATGAGCAGTTCTTC.

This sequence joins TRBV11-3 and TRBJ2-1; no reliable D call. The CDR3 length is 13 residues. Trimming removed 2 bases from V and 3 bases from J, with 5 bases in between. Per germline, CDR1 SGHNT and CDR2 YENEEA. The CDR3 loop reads CASSLNGYNEQFF. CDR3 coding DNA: TGTGCCAGCAGCTTAAACGGCTACAATGAGCAGTTCTTC.

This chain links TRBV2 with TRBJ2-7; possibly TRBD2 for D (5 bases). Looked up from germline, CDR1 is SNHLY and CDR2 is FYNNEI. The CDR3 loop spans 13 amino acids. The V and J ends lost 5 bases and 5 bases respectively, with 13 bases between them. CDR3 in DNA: TGTGCCAGCAGTATTCGAGGGTTCAACGAGCAGTACTTC. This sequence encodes CASSIRGFNEQYF. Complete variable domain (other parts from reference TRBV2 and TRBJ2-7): EPEVTQTPSHQVTQMGQEVILRCVPISNHLYFYWYRQILGQKVEFLVSFYNNEISEKSEIFDDQFSVERPDGSNFTLKIRSTKLEDSAMYFCASSIRGFNEQYFGPGTRLTVT.

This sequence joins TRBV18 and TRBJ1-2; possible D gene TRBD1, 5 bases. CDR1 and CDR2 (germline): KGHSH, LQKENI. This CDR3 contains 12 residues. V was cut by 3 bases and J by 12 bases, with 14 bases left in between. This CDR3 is CASSPDDRRNTF. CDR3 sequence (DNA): TGTGCCAGCTCACCGGACGACAGAAGAAACACCTTC.

CDR3 bases: TGTGCCAGCAGCTTATTGGGACAAGGTCCACCCGTTGGCCGCAATCAGCCCCAGCATTTT. This translates into CASSLLGQGPPVGRNQPQHF. V gene TRBV7-3 combines with J gene TRBJ1-5, with TRBD1 as a possible D gene (6 bases). In germline, CDR1 is SGHTA, CDR2 FQGTGA. This CDR3 has 20 residues. V lost 2 bases and J 2 bases, leaving 25 bases between the germline ends.